The present T cell receptor (beta chain) was sequenced within a study of cytomegalovirus exposure and HLA in healthy donors. PCR employed 60 Vbeta and 13 Jbeta primers. Here immunoSEQ multiplex PCR was the method, and the copy in TCRdb shows in-frame clones only, minus some. The profile covers around 150,000 clones, with roughly 80% appearing a single time and 3.4% taken by the ten largest. The CDR3 length is 17 residues. Trimming took 1 base from V and 2 from J, leaving 18 bases between them. Per germline, CDR1 SEHNR and CDR2 FQNEAQ (reference sequence). The sample was PBMCs. The clonotype was recovered from a male donor in good health and CMV-seronegative. The chain uses TRBV7-9 and TRBJ2-7; maybe TRBD2 (6 bases). Here the CDR3 DNA reads TGTGCCAGCAGCTTAGACATAGGTGGGACTGAGACCTACGAGCAGTACTTC. Translation gives CASSLDIGGTETYEQYF.